This T cell receptor (beta chain) is drawn from a study of memory CD4+ T cells and cytomegalovirus serostatus. This CDR3 region has 15 residues. Looked up from germline, CDR1 is SGHKS and CDR2 is YYEKEE (reference sequence). Trimming left V 2 bases short and J 0 bases short, with 9 bases between. The sort gate was single viable CD3+CD4+CD8-CD45RO+ cells for memory CD4+ T cells. Libraries were prepared by immunoSEQ multiplex PCR; TCRdb keeps only in-frame clonotypes and omits some of them. This sample has around 50,000 clones; roughly three quarters occur once, and the top ten carry around 1.1%. This sequence originates from an adult in good health and CMV-seronegative. The chain employs TRBV5-5 and TRBJ1-5; no firm D call. The specimen sequenced was memory CD4+ T cells from blood. Here the CDR3 DNA reads TGTGCCAGCAGCTTTCACACCTATAGCAATCAGCCCCAGCATTTT. It encodes CASSFHTYSNQPQHF. Using reference TRBV5-5 and TRBJ1-5 for the parts outside the CDR3, the full variable domain is DAGVTQSPTHLIKTRGQQVTLRCSPISGHKSVSWYQQVLGQGPQFIFQYYEKEERGRGNFPDRFSARQFPNYSSELNVNALLLGDSALYLCASSFHTYSNQPQHFGDGTRLSIL.